Listed below are T cell receptor beta chains from one sample, sequenced in a study of blood T cell repertoires in COVID-19. The assay was immunoSEQ multiplex PCR, and TCRdb's table has in-frame clones only and misses some. Of roughly 180,000 clones listed, roughly three quarters are singletons. Sample: peripheral blood. The receptors were gathered from a woman aged 80 or older with COVID-19, enrolled during active disease. The CDR3 runs from the conserved cysteine through the conserved F or W. D genes are given only for firm matches. A row's size may be missing; if present it is once, few, many or a size class.

abundance	d_gene	v_gene	j_gene	CDR3aa	CDR3nt
.	.	TRBV3-1/TRBV3-2	TRBJ2-2	CASSPRGDTGELFF	TGTGCCAGCAGCCCCAGGGGGGACACCGGGGAGCTGTTTTTT
.	.	TRBV18	TRBJ2-1	CASSPRQVNEQFF	TGTGCCAGCTCACCACGGCAGGTAAATGAGCAGTTCTTC
.	TRBD2	TRBV28	TRBJ2-3	CASSLWTGLAGTDTQYF	TGTGCCAGCAGTTTATGGACGGGACTAGCCGGCACAGATACGCAGTATTTT
.	.	TRBV6-5	TRBJ1-1	CASSYSPFMNTEAFF	TGTGCCAGCAGTTACAGCCCTTTTATGAACACTGAAGCTTTCTTT
.	TRBD1	TRBV2	TRBJ2-4	CASSTGQRSIQYF	TGTGCCAGCAGTACGGGACAGAGAAGCATTCAGTACTTC
.	.	TRBV19	TRBJ1-5	CASSMPGYSNQPQHF	TGTGCCAGTAGTATGCCCGGGTATAGCAATCAGCCCCAGCATTTT
.	TRBD2	TRBV9	TRBJ2-3	CASSVLAGGTDTQYF	TGTGCCAGCAGCGTACTAGCGGGAGGCACAGATACGCAGTATTTT
.	TRBD2	TRBV28	TRBJ2-7	CASSFASSGRDPSYEQYF	TGTGCCAGCAGTTTTGCGTCTAGCGGGAGGGATCCCTCCTACGAGCAGTACTTC
.	.	TRBV19	TRBJ2-3	CASSITSLRATDTQYF	TGTGCCAGTAGTATAACTAGTCTTCGGGCTACAGATACGCAGTATTTT
.	.	TRBV6-1	TRBJ1-5	CASSDGEWDQPQHF	TGTGCCAGCAGTGACGGGGAGTGGGATCAGCCCCAGCATTTT
.	.	TRBV28	TRBJ2-4	CASSSGTVPRRVQYF	TGTGCCAGCAGTTCCGGGACAGTTCCACGGAGGGTTCAGTACTTC
.	TRBD2	TRBV29-1	TRBJ2-7	CSVEVRGGSYEQYF	TGCAGCGTTGAAGTTCGGGGGGGGTCCTACGAGCAGTACTTC
once	TRBD1	TRBV6-6	TRBJ2-3	CASSRQGYPYTDTQYF	TGTGCCAGCAGTCGACAGGGTTATCCCTACACAGATACGCAGTATTTT
.	TRBD1	TRBV27	TRBJ1-1	CASTKTGRNTEAFF	TGTGCCAGCACTAAGACAGGGCGGAACACTGAAGCTTTCTTT
once	.	TRBV4-2	TRBJ1-1	CASSQYLTEAFF	TGTGCCAGCAGCCAATATTTGACGGAGGCTTTCTTT
.	TRBD1	TRBV7-2	TRBJ2-3	CASTKGQGSTDTQYF	TGTGCCAGCACCAAGGGACAGGGTTCAACAGATACGCAGTATTTT
.	.	TRBV19	TRBJ1-3	CASSRAGNTIYF	TGTGCCAGTAGTAGAGCTGGAAACACCATATATTTT
once	TRBD2	TRBV7-3	TRBJ2-7	CASSFRGGSSYEQYF	TGTGCCAGCAGCTTTCGGGGGGGCAGCTCCTACGAGCAGTACTTC
few	TRBD2	TRBV9	TRBJ2-1	CASSVASGGAAIDNEQFF	TGTGCCAGCAGCGTAGCTAGCGGGGGGGCCGCGATTGACAATGAGCAGTTCTTC
.	TRBD1	TRBV6-5	TRBJ2-7	CASSRTGVPYEQYF	TGTGCCAGCAGTCGAACAGGGGTCCCCTACGAGCAGTACTTC
.	TRBD1	TRBV4-2	TRBJ2-7	CASSQGFTGATYEQYF	TGTGCCAGCAGCCAAGGCTTTACAGGGGCGACCTACGAGCAGTACTTC
.	TRBD1	TRBV3-1/TRBV3-2	TRBJ1-1	CASSQAGTGRNTEAFF	TGTGCCAGCAGCCAGGCCGGGACAGGGCGGAACACTGAAGCTTTCTTT
.	.	TRBV6-5	TRBJ1-2	CASRPTDYGYTF	TGTGCCAGCAGACCGACAGACTATGGCTACACCTTC
.	.	TRBV7-7	TRBJ2-7	CASSVTESYEQYF	TGTGCCAGCAGCGTGACAGAATCCTACGAGCAGTACTTC
.	TRBD1	TRBV19	TRBJ1-5	CASRGQGNQPQHF	TGTGCCAGTAGGGGACAGGGAAATCAGCCCCAGCATTTT
.	.	TRBV21-1	TRBJ2-2	CASSKEEAGVGGELFF	TGTGCCAGCAGCAAAGAAGAAGCGGGAGTCGGCGGGGAGCTGTTTTTT
.	TRBD2	TRBV10-3	TRBJ2-5	CATGTSGAQETQYF	TGTGCCACGGGGACTAGCGGGGCCCAAGAGACCCAGTACTTC
.	TRBD2	TRBV11-2	TRBJ2-7	CASSRTSGRYEQYF	TGTGCCAGCAGCCGGACTAGCGGGCGATACGAGCAGTACTTC
.	TRBD2	TRBV2	TRBJ2-1	CATGRSSYNEQFF	TGTGCCACCGGGAGGAGCTCCTACAATGAGCAGTTCTTC
.	TRBD1	TRBV24-1	TRBJ2-3	CATSDLGDRGLDTQYF	TGTGCCACCAGTGATTTGGGGGACAGGGGTTTAGATACGCAGTATTTT
.	.	TRBV2	TRBJ1-1	CASTYRRGNAEAFF	TGTGCCAGCACCTACAGGCGTGGGAACGCTGAAGCTTTCTTT
.	.	TRBV5-4	TRBJ2-3	CASSLNPGLNTDTQYF	TGTGCCAGCAGCCTCAATCCGGGACTCAACACAGATACGCAGTATTTT
few	TRBD2	TRBV7-8	TRBJ2-7	CASSLGRGGLSYEQYF	TGTGCCAGCAGCTTAGGTCGGGGGGGGCTGTCCTACGAGCAGTACTTC
.	TRBD1	TRBV15	TRBJ2-1	CATSRDRAGGANEQFF	TGTGCCACCAGCAGAGATCGTGCAGGGGGCGCGAATGAGCAGTTCTTC
.	.	TRBV27	TRBJ1-4	CASSLGALPQNEKLFF	TGTGCCAGCAGTTTAGGGGCCCTACCACAGAATGAAAAACTGTTTTTT
.	TRBD1	TRBV4-1	TRBJ2-3	CASSQASRGYTDTQYF	TGCGCCAGCAGCCAAGCCTCCAGGGGGTACACAGATACGCAGTATTTT
few	.	TRBV28	TRBJ1-4	CASSGRTDGGEKLFF	TGTGCCAGCAGTGGACGGACGGACGGAGGTGAAAAACTGTTTTTT
few	TRBD2	TRBV7-6	TRBJ2-7	CASSLGGTTKYF	TGTGCCAGCAGCTTAGGGGGGACTACCAAGTACTTC
.	.	TRBV7-9	TRBJ1-1	CASSSNSVNTEAFF	TGTGCCAGCAGCTCTAACAGTGTGAACACTGAAGCTTTCTTT
.	TRBD2	TRBV4-3	TRBJ2-3	CASSQGGLARSDTQYF	TGCGCCAGCAGCCAAGGGGGACTAGCGAGGTCAGATACGCAGTATTTT
.	.	TRBV11-3	TRBJ2-3	CASSLGERGAPDTQYF	TGTGCCAGCAGCTTAGGTGAACGGGGGGCACCGGATACGCAGTATTTT
once	TRBD1	TRBV5-8	TRBJ1-2	CASSSTGGVYGYTF	TGTGCCAGCAGCTCCACAGGGGGCGTCTATGGCTACACCTTC
.	TRBD2	TRBV7-9	TRBJ2-3	CASSLGATSGSIRDTQYF	TGTGCCAGCAGCTTAGGGGCGACTAGCGGGAGTATTAGAGATACGCAGTATTTT
.	.	TRBV6-5	TRBJ1-1	CASSYSGPMNTEAFF	TGTGCCAGCAGTTACTCGGGGCCGATGAACACTGAAGCTTTCTTT
.	.	TRBV11-2	TRBJ2-7	CASSLDTPSYEQYF	TGTGCCAGCAGCTTAGATACTCCCTCCTACGAGCAGTACTTC
.	.	TRBV27	TRBJ2-1	CASSLLAGQTVNEQFF	TGTGCCAGCAGTTTACTTGCAGGACAGACCGTCAATGAGCAGTTCTTC
.	.	TRBV19	TRBJ2-1	CASSKIPLATFSYNEQFF	TGTGCCAGTAGCAAAATACCCCTAGCGACTTTCTCCTACAATGAGCAGTTCTTC
.	TRBD1	TRBV7-8	TRBJ1-1	CASSPRQGGTEAFF	TGTGCCAGCAGCCCAAGACAGGGAGGAACTGAAGCTTTCTTT
once	TRBD2	TRBV5-5	TRBJ2-2	CASISGVGGGRVSTGELFF	TGTGCCAGCATCTCTGGGGTCGGGGGGGGCCGAGTGAGCACCGGGGAGCTGTTTTTT
.	.	TRBV2	TRBJ1-1	CASSPRAEAFF	TGTGCCAGCAGCCCCCGGGCTGAAGCTTTCTTT
.	.	TRBV24-1	TRBJ1-2	CATSNTGTNGYTF	TGTGCCACCAGTAATACCGGGACAAATGGCTACACCTTC
.	.	TRBV27	TRBJ2-2	CASSLDYRGLGGELFF	TGTGCCAGCAGTTTAGACTACAGGGGACTGGGCGGGGAGCTGTTTTTT
.	TRBD1	TRBV18	TRBJ1-2	CASSPTGQGKRLAGYTF	TGTGCCAGCTCACCTACAGGACAGGGGAAGAGGTTGGCCGGCTACACCTTC
few	TRBD1	TRBV7-2	TRBJ1-2	CASSLQGERGYTF	TGTGCCAGCAGCCTCCAGGGGGAGCGTGGCTACACCTTC
.	TRBD1	TRBV28	TRBJ2-7	CASSRTGELYEQYF	TGTGCCAGCAGTCGGACAGGGGAACTTTACGAGCAGTACTTC
few	.	TRBV7-9	TRBJ2-1	CASSRGLVYNEQFF	TGTGCCAGCAGCCGAGGACTCGTTTACAATGAGCAGTTCTTC
.	.	TRBV5-5	TRBJ2-3	CASSFGGSTDTQYF	TGTGCCAGCAGCTTTGGCGGAAGCACAGATACGCAGTATTTT
.	.	TRBV7-5	TRBJ2-7	CVRSFPRSGYEQYF	TGTGTCAGAAGCTTCCCCCGGAGTGGCTACGAGCAGTACTTC